A selection of T cell receptor beta chains follows, all from one sample in a study of identical twins. TCRdb reprocessed the 5' RACE reads with MiXCR, giving one entry per CDR3 protein. The profile shows nearly 650,000 distinct CDR3 sequences, 7% to 7.5% of them singletons. This same sample was also taken into another study, of yellow fever vaccine responses in identical twins.

The specimen was PBMCs. All receptors come from a woman younger than 30 in good health. Each CDR3 is given with its conserved first and last residue. D genes are given only for firm matches. Clone size, where shown, is once, few, many, or a class for clones that have expanded.

v_call: TRBV12-3/TRBV12-4
d_call: TRBD2
clone_size: few
j_call: TRBJ2-2
cdr3_aa: CASSGGGVNTGELFF
cdr3_nt: TGTGCCAGCAGTGGGGGGGGAGTGAACACCGGGGAGCTGTTTTTT

v_call: TRBV9
d_call: -
clone_size: few
j_call: TRBJ1-1
cdr3_aa: CASSPQLGGVGTEAFF
cdr3_nt: TGTGCCAGCAGCCCCCAATTGGGGGGAGTAGGCACTGAAGCTTTCTTT

v_call: TRBV7-9
d_call: -
clone_size: many
j_call: TRBJ1-2
cdr3_aa: CASSPRTSAGGYTF
cdr3_nt: TGTGCCAGCAGCCCCAGAACTTCGGCAGGGGGCTACACCTTC

v_call: TRBV27
d_call: -
clone_size: many
j_call: TRBJ2-1
cdr3_aa: CASSLSTGSEQFF
cdr3_nt: TGTGCCAGCAGTTTATCGACGGGTTCTGAGCAGTTCTTC

v_call: TRBV5-5
d_call: TRBD1
clone_size: -
j_call: TRBJ1-4
cdr3_aa: CASTTQGTRTNEKLFF
cdr3_nt: TGTGCCAGCACCACACAGGGGACCCGGACTAATGAAAAACTGTTTTTT

v_call: TRBV9
d_call: -
clone_size: -
j_call: TRBJ2-3
cdr3_aa: CASSVAPGSTDTQYF
cdr3_nt: TGTGCCAGCAGCGTAGCCCCGGGGAGCACAGATACGCAGTATTTT

v_call: TRBV9
d_call: -
clone_size: -
j_call: TRBJ1-1
cdr3_aa: CASSEGWDTEAFF
cdr3_nt: TGTGCCAGCAGCGAGGGGTGGGACACTGAAGCTTTCTTT

v_call: TRBV7-2
d_call: -
clone_size: many
j_call: TRBJ2-3
cdr3_aa: CASSPYKWDTQYF
cdr3_nt: TGTGCCAGCAGCCCATACAAGTGGGATACGCAGTATTTT

v_call: TRBV6-1
d_call: -
clone_size: -
j_call: TRBJ2-5
cdr3_aa: CASSEAGGGQETQYF
cdr3_nt: TGTGCCAGCAGTGAGGCAGGGGGAGGGCAAGAGACCCAGTACTTC

v_call: TRBV3-1
d_call: -
clone_size: many
j_call: TRBJ2-3
cdr3_aa: CASSQSVVGDTQYF
cdr3_nt: TGTGCCAGCAGCCAAAGTGTGGTCGGAGATACGCAGTATTTT

v_call: TRBV12-3/TRBV12-4
d_call: -
clone_size: many
j_call: TRBJ1-5
cdr3_aa: CASSSQRNQPQHF
cdr3_nt: TGTGCCAGCTCCTCCCAGCGCAATCAGCCCCAGCATTTT

v_call: TRBV20-1
d_call: TRBD1
clone_size: many
j_call: TRBJ2-2
cdr3_aa: CSARGPGDRGELFF
cdr3_nt: TGCAGTGCTAGGGGTCCCGGGGACAGGGGGGAGCTGTTTTTT

v_call: TRBV3-1
d_call: TRBD2
clone_size: few
j_call: TRBJ2-7
cdr3_aa: CASSQGASGSLGEQYF
cdr3_nt: TGTGCCAGCAGCCAAGGGGCTAGCGGGAGCCTCGGGGAGCAGTACTTC

v_call: TRBV12-3/TRBV12-4
d_call: TRBD1
clone_size: many
j_call: TRBJ2-7
cdr3_aa: CASASTTGFYEQYF
cdr3_nt: TGTGCCAGCGCTTCCACGACAGGGTTCTACGAGCAGTACTTC

v_call: TRBV29-1
d_call: -
clone_size: -
j_call: TRBJ2-2
cdr3_aa: CSVVSGRTGELFF
cdr3_nt: TGCAGCGTTGTTTCAGGGAGAACCGGGGAGCTGTTTTTT

v_call: TRBV6-5
d_call: TRBD2
clone_size: -
j_call: TRBJ2-1
cdr3_aa: CASSYSWTSGKTFF
cdr3_nt: TGTGCCAGCAGTTACTCTTGGACTAGCGGCAAGACGTTCTTC

v_call: TRBV14
d_call: -
clone_size: few
j_call: TRBJ2-2
cdr3_aa: CASSQANSPGELFF
cdr3_nt: TGTGCCAGCAGCCAAGCCAACAGTCCAGGGGAGCTGTTTTTT

v_call: TRBV19
d_call: TRBD2
clone_size: -
j_call: TRBJ2-2
cdr3_aa: CASKGGATNTGELFF
cdr3_nt: TGTGCCAGTAAGGGAGGGGCGACGAACACCGGGGAGCTGTTTTTT

v_call: TRBV29-1
d_call: -
clone_size: many
j_call: TRBJ1-5
cdr3_aa: CSVAHGMHFAHSNQPQHF
cdr3_nt: TGCAGCGTTGCCCACGGGATGCATTTCGCTCATAGCAATCAGCCCCAGCATTTT

v_call: TRBV29-1
d_call: -
clone_size: few
j_call: TRBJ2-5
cdr3_aa: CSVDRRIQETQYF
cdr3_nt: TGCAGCGTTGATAGACGGATCCAAGAGACCCAGTACTTC

v_call: TRBV4-2
d_call: -
clone_size: many
j_call: TRBJ1-5
cdr3_aa: CASSQDREPGQPQHF
cdr3_nt: TGTGCCAGCAGCCAAGATCGAGAACCGGGGCAGCCCCAGCATTTT

v_call: TRBV7-9
d_call: TRBD1
clone_size: few
j_call: TRBJ2-5
cdr3_aa: CASKNPGQGLSETQYF
cdr3_nt: TGTGCCAGCAAAAATCCGGGACAGGGGTTGTCGGAGACCCAGTACTTC

v_call: TRBV10-3
d_call: -
clone_size: -
j_call: TRBJ1-2
cdr3_aa: CAIRWDKGNYGYTF
cdr3_nt: TGTGCCATCAGATGGGACAAGGGGAACTATGGCTACACCTTC

v_call: TRBV7-2
d_call: TRBD2
clone_size: -
j_call: TRBJ2-1
cdr3_aa: CASSSRTSGKGGEQFF
cdr3_nt: TGTGCCAGCAGCTCCCGGACTAGCGGGAAGGGGGGTGAGCAGTTCTTC

v_call: TRBV5-5
d_call: -
clone_size: few
j_call: TRBJ2-7
cdr3_aa: CASSEPTETYEQYF
cdr3_nt: TGTGCCAGCAGCGAACCGACGGAGACCTACGAGCAGTACTTC

v_call: TRBV20-1
d_call: TRBD2
clone_size: few
j_call: TRBJ2-3
cdr3_aa: CSARGALAGGPFTQYF
cdr3_nt: TGCAGTGCTAGGGGGGCGCTAGCGGGAGGGCCATTTACGCAGTATTTT

v_call: TRBV5-1
d_call: -
clone_size: -
j_call: TRBJ2-3
cdr3_aa: CASSLVKATKGTDTQYF
cdr3_nt: TGCGCCAGCAGCTTAGTCAAAGCGACAAAGGGCACAGATACGCAGTATTTT

v_call: TRBV10-3
d_call: TRBD2
clone_size: -
j_call: TRBJ2-5
cdr3_aa: CAISDEASGQETQYF
cdr3_nt: TGTGCCATCAGTGATGAGGCTAGCGGCCAAGAGACCCAGTACTTC

v_call: TRBV10-3
d_call: TRBD1
clone_size: many
j_call: TRBJ2-6
cdr3_aa: CAIRGGSSNNGANVLTF
cdr3_nt: TGTGCCATTAGAGGGGGCTCCTCTAATAATGGGGCCAACGTCCTGACTTTC

v_call: TRBV28
d_call: -
clone_size: -
j_call: TRBJ1-2
cdr3_aa: CASRKSPGGPTYGFTF
cdr3_nt: TGTGCCAGCCGGAAAAGTCCGGGGGGCCCAACCTATGGCTTCACCTTC

v_call: TRBV15
d_call: TRBD2
clone_size: few
j_call: TRBJ2-7
cdr3_aa: CATSRDQRLAGGPPYEQYF
cdr3_nt: TGTGCCACCAGCAGAGATCAAAGACTAGCGGGAGGCCCCCCCTACGAGCAGTACTTC

v_call: TRBV12-3/TRBV12-4
d_call: -
clone_size: many
j_call: TRBJ1-1
cdr3_aa: CASSLGEWAEAFF
cdr3_nt: TGTGCCAGCAGTTTAGGAGAGTGGGCTGAAGCTTTCTTT

v_call: TRBV18
d_call: -
clone_size: few
j_call: TRBJ2-5
cdr3_aa: CASSPPSQKAQYF
cdr3_nt: TGTGCCAGCTCACCACCGTCTCAGAAGGCCCAGTACTTC

v_call: TRBV15
d_call: TRBD1
clone_size: few
j_call: TRBJ2-7
cdr3_aa: CATRWTGSYEQYF
cdr3_nt: TGTGCCACCCGCTGGACAGGGTCCTACGAGCAGTACTTC

v_call: TRBV2
d_call: -
clone_size: -
j_call: TRBJ2-3
cdr3_aa: CACSASLSTDTQYF
cdr3_nt: TGTGCCTGCAGCGCTAGCCTTAGCACAGATACGCAGTATTTT

v_call: TRBV3-1
d_call: -
clone_size: many
j_call: TRBJ1-3
cdr3_aa: CASSRGETGNTIYF
cdr3_nt: TGTGCCAGCAGCCGAGGGGAAACTGGAAACACCATATATTTT

v_call: TRBV5-1
d_call: -
clone_size: many
j_call: TRBJ1-3
cdr3_aa: CASSSLGQSGNTIYF
cdr3_nt: TGCGCCAGCAGCTCCCTCGGACAGTCTGGAAACACCATATATTTT